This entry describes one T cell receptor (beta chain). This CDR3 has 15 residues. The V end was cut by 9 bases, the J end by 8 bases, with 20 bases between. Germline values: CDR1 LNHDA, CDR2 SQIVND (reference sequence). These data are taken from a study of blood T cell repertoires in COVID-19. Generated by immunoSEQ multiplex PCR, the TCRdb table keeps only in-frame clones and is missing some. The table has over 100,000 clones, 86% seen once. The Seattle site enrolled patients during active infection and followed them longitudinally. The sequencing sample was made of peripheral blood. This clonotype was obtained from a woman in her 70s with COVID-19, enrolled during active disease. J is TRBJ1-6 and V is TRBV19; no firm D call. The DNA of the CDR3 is TGTGCCAGCTCCTTCGGAGGGATTTCTGATTCACCCCTCCACTTT. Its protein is CASSFGGISDSPLHF.